The 7 T cell receptor beta chains below come from one sample, sequenced in a study of T cell changes during pregnancy in multiple sclerosis. Sequenced by immunoSEQ multiplex PCR; TCRdb stores in-frame clones only, minus some. This table holds 80,000 or so clones, 94% found once. Sequenced material: peripheral blood, taken in the second trimester of pregnancy. These receptors came from a female donor in good health, enrolled as a control in a pregnancy study.

This sequence joins TRBV29-1 and TRBJ2-5; 8 positions agree with TRBD1. There are 12 residues in the CDR3. V trimming: 6 bases; J trimming: 0 bases; junction bases outside the gene matches: 0. Per germline, CDR1 SQVTM and CDR2 ANQGSEA. Here the CDR3 DNA reads TGCAGCGTGGACAGGGACCAAGAGACCCAGTACTTC. This gives the protein CSVDRDQETQYF.

This chain joins TRBV4-1 and TRBJ1-1, with a weak D call TRBD1 (6 bases). V lost 7 bases and J 5 bases, leaving 17 bases between the germline ends. The length of the CDR3 is 14 residues. Germline lookup yields CDR1 MGHRA and CDR2 YSYEKL. CDR3 sequence: CASTPEGGGTEAFF. The DNA for the CDR3 is TGCGCCAGCACCCCCGAAGGGGGGGGGACTGAAGCTTTCTTT.

To note about this clone: A junction end diverges from the germline sequence, so it may reflect a read error. The J gene is TRBJ2-7, the V gene TRBV7-6, with D maybe TRBD2 (5 bases). CDR1 and CDR2 (germline): SGHVS, FNYEAQ. The length of the CDR3 is 14 residues. CDR3 nucleotide sequence: TGTGCCAGCAGCTTAGTAGCTAGCTCCAACGAGCAGTACTTC. As protein: CASSLVASSNEQYF.

The V call is TRBV6-5, the J call TRBJ2-7, with TRBD2 as a possible D gene (6 bases). CDR1 and CDR2 from the germline V gene are MNHEY and SVGAGI. Trimming took 2 bases from V and 7 from J, leaving 15 bases between them. CDR3 length: 14 amino acids. CDR3 sequence: CASSYAGRRGEQYF. The CDR3 bases are TGTGCCAGCAGTTACGCAGGGAGGAGAGGTGAGCAGTACTTC.

This chain joins TRBV19 and TRBJ1-2; possible D gene TRBD1, 5 bases. Trimming took off 5 bases at V and 4 bases at J, with 11 bases between the two ends. This CDR3 contains 13 residues. CDR1 LNHDA and CDR2 SQIVND come from the germline V gene (reference sequence). The chain's CDR3 is CASSFRASYGYTF. The DNA of the CDR3 is TGTGCCAGTAGTTTCAGGGCGAGCTATGGCTACACCTTC.

The chain uses TRBV6-1 and TRBJ2-2; the D gene is possibly TRBD2 (6 bases). The germline V gene encodes CDR1 MNHNS and CDR2 SASEGT. V lost 2 bases, J lost 3 bases, and 10 bases lay in between. The CDR3 totals 15 residues. The CDR3 bases are TGTGCCAGCAGTGAACTAGCGCGACACACCGGGGAGCTGTTTTTT. This translates into CASSELARHTGELFF.

The chain links TRBV11-2 to TRBJ2-2; the match to TRBD1 covers 8 bases. Looked up from germline, CDR1 is SGHAT and CDR2 is FQNNGV. V was clipped by 1 base and J by 7 bases; unmatched bases: 8. The CDR3 totals 16 residues. CDR3 in amino acids: CASSLAQGAVSGELFF. The DNA of the CDR3 is TGTGCCAGCAGCTTAGCGCAGGGGGCTGTGAGCGGGGAGCTGTTTTTT.